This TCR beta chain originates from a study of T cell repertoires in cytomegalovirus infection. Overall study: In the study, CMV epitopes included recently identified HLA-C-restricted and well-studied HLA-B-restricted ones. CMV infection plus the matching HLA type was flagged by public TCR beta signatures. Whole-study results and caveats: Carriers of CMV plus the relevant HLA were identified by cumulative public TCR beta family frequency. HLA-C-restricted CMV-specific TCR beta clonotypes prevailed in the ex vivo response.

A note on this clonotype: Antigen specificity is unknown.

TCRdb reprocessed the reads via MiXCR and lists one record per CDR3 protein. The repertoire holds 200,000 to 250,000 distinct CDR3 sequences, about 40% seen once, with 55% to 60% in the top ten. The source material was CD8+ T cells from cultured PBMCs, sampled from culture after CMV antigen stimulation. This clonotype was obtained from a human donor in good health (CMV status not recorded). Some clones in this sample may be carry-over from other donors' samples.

CDR3 residues: CASSNKPGQGLAEQYF. As DNA, the CDR3 is TGTGCCAGCAGCAACAAACCGGGACAGGGGTTGGCCGAGCAGTACTTC. The chain combines TRBV27 with TRBJ2-7, with TRBD1 identical over 10 bases. The CDR3 contains 16 residues. CDR1 and CDR2 from the germline V gene are MNHEY and SMNVEV (reference sequence). V gave up 6 bases and J gave up 6 bases; unmatched junction bases: 14.